This is a list of T cell receptor beta chains from one sample in a study of T-cell memory formation after mild COVID-19. TCRdb recomputed calls from the 5' RACE reads with MiXCR, one row per CDR3 protein. The table has about 470,000 distinct CDR3 sequences, approximately 18% seen once; the top ten hold 9% to 15%. Sequences were obtained from PBMCs or a T cell subset sorted from them (not recorded which). The receptor source for this set is an adult woman who had mild COVID-19 (a few samples of this study predate the infection). Cell type and time point are not known. Both conserved end residues are part of each CDR3. The order of the fields is J gene, clone size, D gene, V gene, CDR3 DNA, CDR3 protein. A D gene is named only where the DNA matches it firmly. Clone size is stated in some rows and not others, as once, few, many or a class when expanded.

j_gene: TRBJ2-1
abundance: many
d_gene: .
v_gene: TRBV7-3
CDR3nt: TGTGCCAGCAGCTTAATAGGAGGGGCCTCCTACAATGAGCAGTTCTTC
CDR3aa: CASSLIGGASYNEQFF

j_gene: TRBJ2-1
abundance: few
d_gene: TRBD1
v_gene: TRBV7-6
CDR3nt: TGTGCCACCAGCACCCCAAAAATGGGGGACAGGGGGAACAATGAGCAGTTCTTC
CDR3aa: CATSTPKMGDRGNNEQFF

j_gene: TRBJ1-2
abundance: .
d_gene: .
v_gene: TRBV7-2
CDR3nt: TGTGCCAGCAGCTTAGCGGGACTCCGCTATGGCTACACCTTC
CDR3aa: CASSLAGLRYGYTF

j_gene: TRBJ1-4
abundance: .
d_gene: .
v_gene: TRBV10-3
CDR3nt: TGTGCCATTACAGGCGTGGAGGGTGAAAAACTGTTTTTT
CDR3aa: CAITGVEGEKLFF

j_gene: TRBJ2-5
abundance: .
d_gene: TRBD1
v_gene: TRBV12-3/TRBV12-4
CDR3nt: TGTGCCAGCAGTTTAATCAGACAGGGTCAGGAGACTCAGTACTTC
CDR3aa: CASSLIRQGQETQYF

j_gene: TRBJ2-7
abundance: .
d_gene: .
v_gene: TRBV20-1
CDR3nt: TGCAGTGCTAGCGGACCATCATACTCCTACGAGCAGTACTTC
CDR3aa: CSASGPSYSYEQYF

j_gene: TRBJ2-7
abundance: many
d_gene: .
v_gene: TRBV20-1
CDR3nt: TGCAGTGCTAGAGGTGGTCACGAGCAGTACTTC
CDR3aa: CSARGGHEQYF

j_gene: TRBJ1-5
abundance: few
d_gene: .
v_gene: TRBV20-1
CDR3nt: TGCAGTGCTAGAGATGACCAGGGGCTTAGCAATCAGCCCCAGCATTTT
CDR3aa: CSARDDQGLSNQPQHF

j_gene: TRBJ2-1
abundance: few
d_gene: .
v_gene: TRBV7-2
CDR3nt: TGTGCCAGCAGCCCCCGGACGGACTCCTACAATGAGCAGTTCTTC
CDR3aa: CASSPRTDSYNEQFF

j_gene: TRBJ1-2
abundance: .
d_gene: .
v_gene: TRBV7-9
CDR3nt: TGTGCCAGCAGTAAGGCCCAATCCCGCCAGGGGAAGAGTGGCTACACCTTC
CDR3aa: CASSKAQSRQGKSGYTF

j_gene: TRBJ1-4
abundance: few
d_gene: .
v_gene: TRBV20-1
CDR3nt: TGCAGTGTCCGTGGACAGAGTGAAAAACTGTTTTTT
CDR3aa: CSVRGQSEKLFF

j_gene: TRBJ2-7
abundance: .
d_gene: .
v_gene: TRBV24-1
CDR3nt: TGTGCCACCAGCGCGGAACAGAAATCGGACGAGCAGTACTTC
CDR3aa: CATSAEQKSDEQYF

j_gene: TRBJ2-3
abundance: few
d_gene: TRBD2
v_gene: TRBV7-7
CDR3nt: TGTGCTAGCAGCTTAAGTCTAGCGGATCCTCCTAGCACAGATACGCAGTATTTT
CDR3aa: CASSLSLADPPSTDTQYF

j_gene: TRBJ1-4
abundance: .
d_gene: .
v_gene: TRBV15
CDR3nt: TGTGCCACCAGCGGACCCTATGAAAAACTGTTTTTT
CDR3aa: CATSGPYEKLFF

j_gene: TRBJ2-2
abundance: few
d_gene: .
v_gene: TRBV5-5
CDR3nt: TGTGCCAGCAGCTCCCCGGCCGGGGCGGACACCGGGGAGCTGTTTTTT
CDR3aa: CASSSPAGADTGELFF

j_gene: TRBJ2-1
abundance: .
d_gene: .
v_gene: TRBV4-3
CDR3nt: TGCGCCAGCAGCCAAGATTCTAGCGCCCTGCCCTACAATGAGCAGTTCTTC
CDR3aa: CASSQDSSALPYNEQFF

j_gene: TRBJ2-7
abundance: .
d_gene: .
v_gene: TRBV5-1
CDR3nt: TGCGCCAGCAGTGGCTCAGACTACGAGCAGTACTTC
CDR3aa: CASSGSDYEQYF

j_gene: TRBJ2-1
abundance: .
d_gene: TRBD2
v_gene: TRBV3-1
CDR3nt: TGTGCCAGCAGCCCCGGGACTAGCGGGGGGGATCGGTTCTTC
CDR3aa: CASSPGTSGGDRFF

j_gene: TRBJ1-5
abundance: .
d_gene: TRBD1
v_gene: TRBV19
CDR3nt: TGTGCCAGTAGTTGGGACAGGTCCGCCAATCAGCCCCAGCATTTT
CDR3aa: CASSWDRSANQPQHF

j_gene: TRBJ2-7
abundance: .
d_gene: TRBD2
v_gene: TRBV4-1
CDR3nt: TGCGCCAGCAGCCAAGGTTTGGGGACTAGCGGGACTAGCTCCTACGAGCAGTACTTC
CDR3aa: CASSQGLGTSGTSSYEQYF

j_gene: TRBJ2-1
abundance: .
d_gene: TRBD1
v_gene: TRBV20-1
CDR3nt: TGCAGTGCTCGGATGGGACAGGGATACAATGAGCAGTTCTTC
CDR3aa: CSARMGQGYNEQFF

j_gene: TRBJ2-2
abundance: .
d_gene: TRBD1
v_gene: TRBV24-1
CDR3nt: TGTGCCACCAGTGACCAGACAGGGGGCGCCTTCACCGGGGAGCTGTTTTTT
CDR3aa: CATSDQTGGAFTGELFF

j_gene: TRBJ1-2
abundance: few
d_gene: .
v_gene: TRBV27
CDR3nt: TGTGCCAGCAGCCGAGCCGGGACAAATGGCTACACCTTC
CDR3aa: CASSRAGTNGYTF

j_gene: TRBJ2-7
abundance: once
d_gene: .
v_gene: TRBV20-1
CDR3nt: TGCAGTGCTTCGGTCGATAGTCAGTACTTC
CDR3aa: CSASVDSQYF

j_gene: TRBJ1-4
abundance: once
d_gene: .
v_gene: TRBV11-2
CDR3nt: TGTGCCAGCAGCTTAGATAGGGGCCGCCTTGAAAAACTGTTTTTT
CDR3aa: CASSLDRGRLEKLFF

j_gene: TRBJ2-7
abundance: few
d_gene: .
v_gene: TRBV6-5
CDR3nt: TGTGCCAGCAGTGGACAGAGGAGCTCCTACGAGCAGTACTTC
CDR3aa: CASSGQRSSYEQYF

j_gene: TRBJ2-5
abundance: many
d_gene: TRBD2
v_gene: TRBV7-6
CDR3nt: TGTGCCAGCAGCTTAGTCGGATGGGGGGGAGGAGAGACCCAGTACTTC
CDR3aa: CASSLVGWGGGETQYF

j_gene: TRBJ2-2
abundance: few
d_gene: .
v_gene: TRBV2
CDR3nt: TGTTCTTCTTCGGGACGGCAGAACACCGGGGAGCTGTTTTTT
CDR3aa: CSSSGRQNTGELFF

j_gene: TRBJ2-7
abundance: .
d_gene: .
v_gene: TRBV20-1
CDR3nt: TGCAGTGCTCCCCGGGGCGGATGGGGGTCCTACGAGCAGTACTTC
CDR3aa: CSAPRGGWGSYEQYF

j_gene: TRBJ2-1
abundance: many
d_gene: .
v_gene: TRBV5-4
CDR3nt: TGTGCCAGCAGCTTGGATGGGACTTCGTACAATGAGCAGTTCTTC
CDR3aa: CASSLDGTSYNEQFF

j_gene: TRBJ1-1
abundance: few
d_gene: .
v_gene: TRBV12-3/TRBV12-4
CDR3nt: TGTGCCAGCAGCCCCGGAGGGGGGGTTGAAGCTTTCTTT
CDR3aa: CASSPGGGVEAFF